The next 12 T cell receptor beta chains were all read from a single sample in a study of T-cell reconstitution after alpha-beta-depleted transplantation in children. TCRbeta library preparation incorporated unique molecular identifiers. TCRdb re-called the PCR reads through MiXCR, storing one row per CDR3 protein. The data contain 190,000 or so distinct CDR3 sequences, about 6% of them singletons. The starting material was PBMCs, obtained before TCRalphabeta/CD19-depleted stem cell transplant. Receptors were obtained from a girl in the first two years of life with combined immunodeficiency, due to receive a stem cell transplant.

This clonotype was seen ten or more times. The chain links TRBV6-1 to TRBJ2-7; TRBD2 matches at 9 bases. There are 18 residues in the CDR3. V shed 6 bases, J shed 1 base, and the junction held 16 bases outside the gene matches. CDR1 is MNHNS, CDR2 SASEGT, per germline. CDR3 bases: TGTGCCAGCAGCAGACCTAAAGGACTAGCGACGAAATCCTACGAGCAGTACTTC. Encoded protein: CASSRPKGLATKSYEQYF.

The CDR3 DNA follows: TGTGCCAGCAGTTTATCACAGGGATCGGGCTACACCTTC. Protein sequence: CASSLSQGSGYTF. V gene TRBV27 combines with J gene TRBJ1-2; a weak D match, TRBD1 (6 bases). The CDR3 contains 13 residues. The germline V gene encodes CDR1 MNHEY and CDR2 SMNVEV (reference sequence). The V gene lost 0 bases and the J gene lost 8 bases, with 10 bases spanning the gap.

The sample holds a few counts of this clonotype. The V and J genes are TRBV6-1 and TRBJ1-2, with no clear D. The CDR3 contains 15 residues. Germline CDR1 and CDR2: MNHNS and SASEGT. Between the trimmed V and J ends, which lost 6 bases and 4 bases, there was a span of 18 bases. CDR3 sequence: CASSLNRGQSYGYTF. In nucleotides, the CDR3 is TGTGCCAGCAGCCTCAATCGAGGTCAGAGCTATGGCTACACCTTC.

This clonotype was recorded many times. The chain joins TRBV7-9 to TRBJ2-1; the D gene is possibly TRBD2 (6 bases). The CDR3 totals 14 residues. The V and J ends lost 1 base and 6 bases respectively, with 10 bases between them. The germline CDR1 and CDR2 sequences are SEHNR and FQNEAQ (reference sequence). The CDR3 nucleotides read TGTGCCAGCAGCTTAGTTGTGGGAGGCAATGAGCAGTTCTTC. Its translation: CASSLVVGGNEQFF.

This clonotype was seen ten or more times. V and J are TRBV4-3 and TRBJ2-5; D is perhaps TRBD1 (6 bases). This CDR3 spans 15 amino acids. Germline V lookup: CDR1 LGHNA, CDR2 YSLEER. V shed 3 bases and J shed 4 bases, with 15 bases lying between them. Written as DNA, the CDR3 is TGCGCCAGCAGCCAGAACTGGGTAGGGGGAGAGACCCAGTACTTC. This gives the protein CASSQNWVGGETQYF.

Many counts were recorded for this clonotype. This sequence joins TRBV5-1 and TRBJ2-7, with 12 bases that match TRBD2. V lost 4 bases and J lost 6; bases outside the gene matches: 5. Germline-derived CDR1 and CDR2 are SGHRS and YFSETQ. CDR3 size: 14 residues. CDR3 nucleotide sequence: TGCGCCAGCAGCGTGACTAGCGGGGGCTCCGAGCAGTACTTC. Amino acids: CASSVTSGGSEQYF. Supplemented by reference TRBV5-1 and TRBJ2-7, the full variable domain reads KAGVTQTPRYLIKTRGQQVTLSCSPISGHRSVSWYQQTPGQGLQFLFEYFSETQRNKGNFPGRFSGRQFSNSRSEMNVSTLELGDSALYLCASSVTSGGSEQYFGPGTRLTVT.

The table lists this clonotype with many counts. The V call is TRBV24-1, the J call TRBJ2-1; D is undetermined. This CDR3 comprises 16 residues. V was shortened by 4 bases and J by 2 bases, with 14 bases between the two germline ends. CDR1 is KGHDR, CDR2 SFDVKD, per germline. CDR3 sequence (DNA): TGTGCCACCAGTGACGAAGAGGCAGCTACCTACAATGAGCAGTTCTTC. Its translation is CATSDEEAATYNEQFF.

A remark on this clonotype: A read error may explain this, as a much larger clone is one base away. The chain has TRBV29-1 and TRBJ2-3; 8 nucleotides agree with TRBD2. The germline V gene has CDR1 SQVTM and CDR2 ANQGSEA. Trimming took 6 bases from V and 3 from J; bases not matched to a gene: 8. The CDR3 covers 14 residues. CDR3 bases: TGCAGCGTGTCGAGACTAGCGAGTACAGATACGCAGTATTTT. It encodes CSVSRLASTDTQYF.

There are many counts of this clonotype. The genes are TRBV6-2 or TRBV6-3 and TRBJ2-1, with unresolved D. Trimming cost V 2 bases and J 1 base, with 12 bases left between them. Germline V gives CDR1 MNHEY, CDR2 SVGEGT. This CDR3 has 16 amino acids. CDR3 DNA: TGTGCCAGCAGTTACCCTGGACGCGAATCCTACAATGAGCAGTTCTTC. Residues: CASSYPGRESYNEQFF.

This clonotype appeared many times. In DNA, the CDR3 is TGTGCCAGCAGCCCCGGGGGCAGGGAAGCTTTCTTT. The encoded protein is CASSPGGREAFF. The V and J genes are TRBV9 and TRBJ1-1; tentative D call: TRBD1 (6 bases). Germline lookup yields CDR1 SGDLS and CDR2 YYNGEE. The CDR3 contains 12 residues. V shed 4 bases and J shed 8 bases, with 12 bases lying between them.

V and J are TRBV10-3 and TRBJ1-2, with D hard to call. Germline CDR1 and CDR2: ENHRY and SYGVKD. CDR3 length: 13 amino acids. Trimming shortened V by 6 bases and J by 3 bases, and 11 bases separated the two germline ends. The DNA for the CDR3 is TGTGCCATCAGCCCCGGGCCTGACTATGGCTACACCTTC. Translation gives CAISPGPDYGYTF.

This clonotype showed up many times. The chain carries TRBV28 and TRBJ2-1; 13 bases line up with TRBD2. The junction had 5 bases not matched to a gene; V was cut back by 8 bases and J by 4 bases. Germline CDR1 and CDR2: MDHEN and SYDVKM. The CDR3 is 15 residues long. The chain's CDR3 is CASGTSGKIYNEQFF. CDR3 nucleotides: TGTGCCAGCGGGACTAGCGGGAAAATTTACAATGAGCAGTTCTTC.